The rows below give T cell receptor beta chains drawn from one sample of a study of OX40 agonist ivuxolimab in advanced cancers. TCRdb's copy holds only in-frame clones and misses some; the assay was immunoSEQ multiplex PCR. The sample includes fewer than 95,000 clones, 80% to 90% seen only once; the top ten take over 5%. Sequencing used CD4+ or CD8+ T cells sorted from blood, obtained in a trial of the OX40 agonist ivuxolimab. The receptors derive from an adult with an advanced solid tumor such as melanoma, head and neck, liver or kidney cancer. Each CDR3 is given without its conserved first and last residue. Each record gives: J gene, clone size, V gene, CDR3 protein. Clone sizes are given selectively: once, few, many, or a class where the clone is expanded.

J: TRBJ1-4; size: -; V: TRBV29-1; CDR3: SVRGVGNEKLF
J: TRBJ2-5; size: -; V: TRBV2; CDR3: ASSGTGTSGRLETQY
J: TRBJ2-5; size: -; V: TRBV5-1; CDR3: ASSFYSHQETQY
J: TRBJ2-5; size: -; V: TRBV11-1; CDR3: ASGVTGGDETQY
J: TRBJ2-6; size: -; V: TRBV28; CDR3: ACEPRLAANSGANVLT
J: TRBJ2-1; size: -; V: TRBV5-1; CDR3: ASSLGHSYNEQF
J: TRBJ1-5; size: -; V: TRBV6-5; CDR3: ASRKGQGWNQPQH
J: TRBJ2-1; size: -; V: TRBV7-8; CDR3: ASSLGFSGRRLAEQF
J: TRBJ2-3; size: -; V: TRBV11-3; CDR3: ASSFGANTDTQY
J: TRBJ1-1; size: -; V: TRBV5-8; CDR3: ASSWVARGNTEAF
J: TRBJ2-5; size: -; V: TRBV5-4; CDR3: ASSGQGRAQY
J: TRBJ1-1; size: -; V: TRBV13; CDR3: ASSSREGQGFF
J: TRBJ2-7; size: -; V: TRBV9; CDR3: ASSDRDRGFNEQY
J: TRBJ2-7; size: once; V: TRBV5-1; CDR3: ASSSGAIYEQY
J: TRBJ1-2; size: -; V: TRBV4-2; CDR3: ASGRVDYGYT
J: TRBJ2-3; size: -; V: TRBV5-1; CDR3: ASSYSGRLGTQY
J: TRBJ1-1; size: medium-sized; V: TRBV4-1; CDR3: ASSQVGGFTEAF
J: TRBJ2-7; size: -; V: TRBV11-1; CDR3: ASGETDSYEQY
J: TRBJ1-1; size: -; V: TRBV28; CDR3: ASSLHGNTEAF
J: TRBJ2-1; size: -; V: TRBV9; CDR3: ASSVGLAGTYNEQF
J: TRBJ2-7; size: -; V: TRBV7-3; CDR3: ASSLMQGYEQY
J: TRBJ1-4; size: -; V: TRBV7-2; CDR3: ASSLQGSSNEKLF
J: TRBJ2-3; size: -; V: TRBV19; CDR3: ASSTKGTASTDTQY
J: TRBJ1-2; size: -; V: TRBV28; CDR3: ASSINYGYT
J: TRBJ2-7; size: -; V: TRBV6-5; CDR3: ASSYWTGNVQY
J: TRBJ1-1; size: once; V: TRBV4-2; CDR3: ASSQYPGGHTEAF
J: TRBJ2-1; size: -; V: TRBV5-8; CDR3: ASSKRLHEQF
J: TRBJ1-2; size: few; V: TRBV6-5; CDR3: ASKRFVTANYGYT
J: TRBJ2-7; size: -; V: TRBV21-1; CDR3: ASSTRFFGIADYEQY
J: TRBJ2-6; size: -; V: TRBV7-3; CDR3: ASSPGVSGSRAGANVLT
J: TRBJ2-3; size: -; V: TRBV4-1; CDR3: ASSQDERKGTSTDTQY
J: TRBJ1-4; size: -; V: TRBV7-9; CDR3: ASSLGQPNEKLF
J: TRBJ1-5; size: -; V: TRBV28; CDR3: ASILAGARSNQPQH
J: TRBJ2-1; size: -; V: TRBV19; CDR3: ASRRTGSSSYNEQF
J: TRBJ2-5; size: -; V: TRBV4-1; CDR3: ASSRDGSGGQETQY
J: TRBJ2-7; size: -; V: TRBV7-2; CDR3: ASSLGRRSYEQY
J: TRBJ2-2; size: -; V: TRBV13; CDR3: ASSRQGLGAGELF
J: TRBJ2-1; size: -; V: TRBV25-1; CDR3: ASSEAGGGPYNEQF